The next 19 T cell receptor beta chains were all read from a single sample in a study of cytomegalovirus exposure and HLA in healthy donors. PCR involved 60 Vbeta and 13 Jbeta primers. Method: immunoSEQ multiplex PCR; TCRdb's copy keeps in-frame clones and lacks some. The table includes approximately 80,000 clones, about 69% detected once. The sequencing input was PBMCs. These receptor sequences come from a woman aged 40-49 years in good health and CMV-seropositive.

V usage is TRBV11-2 and J usage is TRBJ2-3, with D possibly TRBD2 on 5 matching bases. Germline CDR1 is SGHAT and CDR2 is FQNNGV. This CDR3 contains 15 residues. Between the trimmed V and J ends, which lost 0 bases and 2 bases, there was a span of 9 bases. The CDR3 DNA is TGTGCCAGCAGCTTAGATCACGACTACACAGATACGCAGTATTTT. Protein sequence: CASSLDHDYTDTQYF.

The CDR3 DNA is TGCAGCGTGGAAACAGGGGGAAAATCCTCTAACTATGGCTACACCTTC. Its protein product is CSVETGGKSSNYGYTF. The chain recombines TRBV29-1 with TRBJ1-2; 8 bases are shared with TRBD1. V dropped 6 bases and J dropped 0; count of bases not matched to a gene: 12. The length of the CDR3 is 16 residues. In germline, CDR1 is SQVTM, CDR2 ANQGSEA. Full variable domain (outside the CDR3, taken from reference TRBV29-1 and TRBJ1-2): SAVISQKPSRDICQRGTSLTIQCQVDSQVTMMFWYRQQPGQSLTLIATANQGSEATYESGFVIDKFPISRPNLTFSTLTVSNMSPEDSSIYLCSVETGGKSSNYGYTFGSGTRLTVV.

This chain connects TRBV7-2 to TRBJ2-7; tentative D call: TRBD2 (6 bases). Looked up from germline, CDR1 is SGHTA and CDR2 is FQGNSA. Trimming took 5 bases from V and 0 from J, leaving 17 bases between them. CDR3 length: 16 amino acids. The CDR3 bases are TGTGCCAGCAGCCAGAGAGCGGGCCAGAGCTCCTACGAGCAGTACTTC. Protein product: CASSQRAGQSSYEQYF.

The chain carries TRBV7-6 and TRBJ2-1, with D possibly TRBD2 on 5 matching bases. V shed 2 bases and J shed 7 bases, with 18 bases lying between them. Germline values: CDR1 SGHVS, CDR2 FNYEAQ. There are 16 residues in the CDR3. The CDR3 sequence: CASSLFRGRSSNEQFF. CDR3 bases: TGTGCCAGCAGCTTATTCCGGGGTAGGAGTTCGAATGAGCAGTTCTTC.

The genes are TRBV6-5 and TRBJ2-7, with D tentatively TRBD1 (6 bases). V was cut by 6 bases and J by 5 bases, with 17 bases left in between. Germline CDR1 and CDR2: MNHEY and SVGAGI. The CDR3 has 14 amino acids. CDR3 coding DNA: TGTGCCAGCAGCGACCTCGACAGGTCCCACGAGCAGTACTTC. This gives the protein CASSDLDRSHEQYF.

The J gene is TRBJ2-6, the V gene TRBV4-3; no firm D call. The CDR3 runs to 18 residues. The germline V gene has CDR1 LGHNA and CDR2 YSLEER. V was clipped by 4 bases and J by 0 bases, with 16 bases between them. The CDR3 DNA sequence: TGCGCCAGCAGCCGAAGCGTGTCGGCCAGCTCTGGGGCCAACGTCCTGACTTTC. Protein product: CASSRSVSASSGANVLTF.

The rearrangement links TRBV28 to TRBJ1-1; tentatively, D is TRBD1 (5 bases). Germline V gene data show CDR1 as MDHEN and CDR2 as SYDVKM. The V end was cut by 2 bases, the J end by 3 bases, with 22 bases between. This CDR3 is built from 18 residues. The chain's CDR3 is CASSLMTRVGGFYTEAFF. The CDR3 DNA sequence: TGTGCCAGCAGTTTAATGACTCGGGTCGGGGGATTCTACACTGAAGCTTTCTTT.

V is TRBV7-2 and J is TRBJ1-6; TRBD1 is a possible D gene (6 bases). From germline, CDR1 is SGHTA and CDR2 FQGNSA. The CDR3 length is 13 residues. Trimming left V 5 bases short and J 6 bases short, with 8 bases between. The CDR3, as DNA: TGTGCCAGCAGCGGACAGCCTAATTCACCCCTCCACTTT. Encoded protein: CASSGQPNSPLHF.

This clone has a single count. The chain combines TRBV29-1 with TRBJ2-7, with D perhaps matching TRBD1 (6 bases). V gave up 7 bases and J gave up 3 bases, with 16 bases separating them. CDR3 size: 13 residues. CDR1 SQVTM and CDR2 ANQGSEA come from the germline V gene. In nucleotides, the CDR3 is TGCAGCGGTTCAGGGGTAGGAATCTACGAGCAGTACTTC. Translated: CSGSGVGIYEQYF.

The rearrangement links TRBV29-1 to TRBJ1-5; the D gene is possibly TRBD1 (5 bases). With 6 bases removed from V and 4 bases from J, the gap between germline ends came to 16 bases. In germline, CDR1 is SQVTM, CDR2 ANQGSEA. The CDR3 runs to 14 residues. CDR3 region: CSVGSREGNQPQHF. In DNA, the CDR3 is TGCAGCGTCGGGTCCAGGGAGGGGAATCAGCCCCAGCATTTT.

V usage is TRBV5-3 and J usage is TRBJ2-3, with TRBD2 as a possible D gene (5 bases). Being an ORF, TRBV5-3 has a function that is uncertain. Trimming cost V 4 bases and J 4 bases, with 25 bases left between them. There are 18 residues in the CDR3. CDR3 sequence: CARSTQAVWRAVSDTQYF. The CDR3 DNA reads as TGTGCCAGAAGCACCCAAGCGGTTTGGCGGGCCGTGTCAGATACGCAGTATTTT.

The J gene is TRBJ2-1, the V gene TRBV5-1, with D perhaps TRBD2 (6 bases). Germline V CDR1 and CDR2: SGHRS, YFSETQ. CDR3 length equals 14 residues. Trimming shortened V by 4 bases and J by 7 bases, and 15 bases separated the two germline ends. The CDR3 region is CASSPHTSGNEQFF. The CDR3 nucleotides are TGCGCCAGCAGCCCCCACACGAGCGGGAATGAGCAGTTCTTC. Supplemented by reference TRBV5-1 and TRBJ2-1, the full variable domain reads KAGVTQTPRYLIKTRGQQVTLSCSPISGHRSVSWYQQTPGQGLQFLFEYFSETQRNKGNFPGRFSGRQFSNSRSEMNVSTLELGDSALYLCASSPHTSGNEQFFGPGTRLTVL.

This clone has just one count. This chain joins TRBV28 and TRBJ1-5; tentatively, D is TRBD1 (6 bases). V was cut by 9 bases and J by 3 bases, with 18 bases left in between. The CDR3 has 15 residues. Per the germline V gene, CDR1 is MDHEN and CDR2 is SYDVKM. In DNA form, the CDR3 reads TGTGCCAGTAGGGGAGGGGGTTCTTTCAATCAGCCCCAGCATTTT. Amino acid sequence: CASRGGGSFNQPQHF.

This clone was recorded a few times. The chain combines TRBV7-8 with TRBJ2-1, with D possibly matching TRBD1 (5 bases). CDR3 length: 14 residues. With 5 bases removed from V and 6 bases from J, the gap between germline ends came to 14 bases. Germline V gene lookup returns CDR1 SGHVS and CDR2 FQNEAQ. The CDR3 nucleotides are TGTGCCAGCAGCCCAGGGCCAGACCGCAATGAGCAGTTCTTC. Its protein product is CASSPGPDRNEQFF.

The V and J genes are TRBV18 and TRBJ2-1, with D maybe TRBD2 (7 bases). The CDR3 loop spans 21 amino acids. The V end was cut by 0 bases, the J end by 5 bases, with 29 bases between. Germline V gene sequence: CDR1 KGHSH, CDR2 LQKENI. DNA for the CDR3: TGTGCCAGCTCACCACCGAGAGATCGATTGGGGGGGCATGGGGCAAACAATGAGCAGTTCTTC. It translates to CASSPPRDRLGGHGANNEQFF.

This clone showed up just a few times. The J gene is TRBJ2-5, the V gene TRBV5-1; 9 bases line up with TRBD2. CDR3 length: 16 residues. Trimming removed 2 bases from V and 5 bases from J; junction bases left unmatched: 10. Germline loops: CDR1 SGHRS, CDR2 YFSETQ. The CDR3, as DNA: TGCGCCAGCAGCTTTCAACCTAGCGGGGTCGGGGAGACCCAGTACTTC. Protein product: CASSFQPSGVGETQYF.

The chain links TRBV7-9 to TRBJ1-1; a possible D gene is TRBD1 (6 bases). The V and J ends lost 0 bases and 7 bases respectively, with 9 bases between them. The germline CDR1 and CDR2 sequences are SEHNR and FQNEAQ (reference sequence). The CDR3 runs to 13 residues. CDR3 sequence (DNA): TGTGCCAGCAGCTTAGCCAGGGGTTATGAAGCTTTCTTT. This translates into CASSLARGYEAFF.

J is TRBJ2-3 and V is TRBV7-9, with TRBD2 identical over 8 bases. V gave up 5 bases and J gave up 6 bases; unmatched junction bases: 10. In germline, CDR1 is SEHNR, CDR2 FQNEAQ (reference sequence). The length of the CDR3 is 15 residues. CDR3 residues: CASSLTSAPSDTQYF. CDR3 in DNA: TGTGCCAGCAGCCTGACTAGCGCTCCAAGTGATACGCAGTATTTT.

The V call is TRBV19, the J call TRBJ2-1, with D possibly being TRBD2 (7 bases). This CDR3 is 14 amino acids long. V lost 5 bases, J lost 2 bases, and 10 bases lay in between. The germline CDR1 and CDR2 sequences are LNHDA and SQIVND (reference sequence). CDR3 DNA sequence: TGTGCCAGTAGTGAAGGGGGGGCCTACAATGAGCAGTTCTTC. This codes for CASSEGGAYNEQFF.